What follows are 9 T cell receptor beta chains derived from one specimen sequenced in a study of breast tumors, draining lymph nodes, adjacent tissues. TCRdb processed the multiplex PCR reads anew with MiXCR; each CDR3 protein has one entry. The sample shows 50,000 to 75,000 distinct CDR3 sequences, 45% to 65% of them seen only once. The sample was breast tumor tissue. These receptors all come from a female donor with breast cancer. Some clones in this sample may be carry-over from other donors' samples.

The gene calls are TRBV15 and TRBJ2-1, with TRBD1 matching 9 bases. The V gene end was trimmed by 0 bases and the J gene end by 9 bases; junction bases not matched to a gene: 18. This CDR3 has 19 amino acids. Germline V gene data show CDR1 as LNHNV and CDR2 as YYDKDF (reference sequence). As DNA, the CDR3 is TGTGCCACCAGCAGAGATCCTCGGATAGGGACAGGGAGGGGAGGTGAGCAGTTCTTC. It specifies CATSRDPRIGTGRGGEQFF.

The rearrangement links TRBV20-1 to TRBJ1-1; D is uncertain. This CDR3 comprises 11 residues. The V end lost 1 base, the J end lost 8 bases, and 8 bases lay between the germline ends. Germline CDR1 is DFQATT and CDR2 is SNEGSKA (reference sequence). CDR3 sequence (DNA): TGCAGTGCTAGAGCGGCAGTAGAAGCTTTCTTT. Residues: CSARAAVEAFF.

This chain links TRBV9 with TRBJ2-2; D may be TRBD1 (6 bases). The CDR3 loop spans 12 amino acids. V was clipped by 3 bases and J by 8 bases, with 8 bases between them. Germline values: CDR1 SGDLS, CDR2 YYNGEE. As DNA, the CDR3 is TGTGCCAGCAGCGCCGGGACAGGGGAGCTGTTTTTT. Encoded protein: CASSAGTGELFF.

CDR3 loop: CSARVASEGYEQYF. The CDR3 nucleotides read TGCAGTGCTAGGGTTGCTAGCGAGGGCTACGAGCAGTACTTC. The chain uses TRBV20-1 and TRBJ2-7, with TRBD2 as a possible D gene (6 bases). Germline CDR1 is DFQATT and CDR2 is SNEGSKA (reference sequence). CDR3 length equals 14 residues. Trimming took off 3 bases at V and 3 bases at J, with 15 bases between the two ends.

With regard to this clonotype: A clone one base away is much larger, so this may be a read error. Given the absence of the conserved phenylalanine or tryptophan at the CDR3 end, a read error is likely. This rearrangement joins TRBV7-9 to TRBJ1-1; D might be TRBD1 (5 bases). The CDR3 consists of 15 residues. Trimming took off 5 bases at V and 3 bases at J, with 16 bases between the two ends. Germline CDR1 SEHNR, CDR2 FQNEAQ (reference sequence). Here the CDR3 reads CASSPTQGRYTEAFV. CDR3 in DNA: TGTGCCAGCAGCCCCACGCAGGGACGATACACTGAAGCTTTCGTT.

This clonotype was seen repeatedly, ten times or more. J is TRBJ2-2 and V is TRBV11-1; maybe TRBD1 (6 bases). V lost 4 bases, J lost 0 bases, and 12 bases lay in between. There are 16 residues in the CDR3. Per germline, CDR1 SGHAT and CDR2 FQDESV (reference sequence). The CDR3 DNA sequence: TGTGCCAGCAGCTCACGACAGGCTTCGAACACCGGGGAGCTGTTTTTT. It yields the protein CASSSRQASNTGELFF. The variable domain in full, completed from reference TRBV11-1 and TRBJ2-2, reads EAEVAQSPRYKITEKSQAVAFWCDPISGHATLYWYRQILGQGPELLVQFQDESVVDDSQLPKDRFSAERLKGVDSTLKIQPAELGDSAMYLCASSSRQASNTGELFFGEGSRLTVL.

The genes are TRBV11-2 and TRBJ2-3; D gene unclear. The CDR3 consists of 12 residues. Germline V lookup: CDR1 SGHAT, CDR2 FQNNGV. The V and J ends lost 5 bases and 5 bases respectively, with 8 bases between them. Written as DNA, the CDR3 is TGTGCCAGCAGCCCAGTGCGAGATACGCAGTATTTT. Amino acid sequence: CASSPVRDTQYF.

Comments on this clonotype: It is likely a read error, because the conserved phenylalanine at the end of the CDR3 is missing. CDR3 in amino acids: CASSKQVTEAFV. The CDR3 DNA follows: TGTGCCAGCTCAAAACAGGTCACGGAAGCTTTCGTT. V and J are TRBV18 and TRBJ1-1, with D possibly being TRBD1 (5 bases). V lost 5 bases to trimming and J lost 8 bases, with 12 bases between them. The CDR3 runs to 12 residues. The germline V gene has CDR1 KGHSH and CDR2 LQKENI.

This clonotype occurred many times. The rearrangement uses TRBV4-1 and TRBJ2-5, with 7 nucleotides matching TRBD1. Trimming at V came to 1 base and at J to 2 bases, leaving 4 bases not matched to a gene. The CDR3 covers 15 residues. CDR1 and CDR2 (germline): MGHRA, YSYEKL. This chain's CDR3 is CASSQAPGQQETQYF. In nucleotides, the CDR3 is TGCGCCAGCAGCCAAGCCCCGGGACAGCAAGAGACCCAGTACTTC.